Given below is one TCR beta chain in context. What it binds is unknown. Assay: immunoSEQ multiplex PCR; the TCRdb copy retains only in-frame clones and omits some. The sample lists a few million clones, 93% occurring once. The data were taken from a study of shared clonotypes between healthy human individuals. Division of CD4+ cells produced a CD45RA+ naive subset and a CD45RA-negative memory subset. Germline CDR1 reads GTSNPN; CDR2 reads SVGIG (reference sequence). Between the trimmed V and J ends, which lost 1 base and 0 bases, there was a span of 17 bases. The CDR3 is 17 residues long. The study, taken as a whole, reports: Clonotypes that were shared across a handful of donors made up approximately 5.1% of naive CD4 clonotypes. Generally, naive subsets came out with larger estimated richness than memory subsets. Sampling was confined to blood; repertoires within tissues likely differ.

The receptor was derived from a man aged 18-30 years in good health. Some clones in this sample may be carry-over from other donors' samples. The V gene is TRBV30, the J gene TRBJ2-3; weak D call: TRBD2 (6 bases). Sequences were obtained from naive CD4+ T cells from PBMCs. Subset denoted: CD45RA+ positively selected. The CDR3 DNA reads TGTGCCTGGAGTGACGAGGCCGGGACTTCTAGCACAGATACGCAGTATTTT. This gives the protein CAWSDEAGTSSTDTQYF.